This is a list of T cell receptor beta chains from one sample in a study of regulatory T cells in long-lasting Graves disease. From the multiplex PCR reads, TCRdb called clonotypes with MiXCR, one entry per CDR3 protein. The sample records 400,000 to 500,000 distinct CDR3 sequences, about 22% being singletons. Here the sequenced sample was peripheral blood mononuclear cells (PBMCs), taken when the disease was refractory, from a patient treated with antithyroid drugs. These receptors all come from a female donor with Graves disease. The CDR3 runs from the conserved cysteine through the conserved F or W. Each record gives: D gene, V gene, J gene, CDR3 protein. The D gene is left open where the match is weak.

d_gene: TRBD2
v_gene: TRBV7-9
j_gene: TRBJ2-2
CDR3aa: CASSVTGGAGELFF

d_gene: .
v_gene: TRBV3-1
j_gene: TRBJ1-1
CDR3aa: CASTRGAGLNTEAFF

d_gene: .
v_gene: TRBV7-2
j_gene: TRBJ1-4
CDR3aa: CASSPPWGSPYANEKLFF

d_gene: .
v_gene: TRBV3-1
j_gene: TRBJ1-1
CDR3aa: CASSRKAMGTEAFF

d_gene: TRBD2
v_gene: TRBV30
j_gene: TRBJ2-5
CDR3aa: CACGGGPQETQYF

d_gene: .
v_gene: TRBV3-1
j_gene: TRBJ2-7
CDR3aa: CASSQDLNHEQYF

d_gene: .
v_gene: TRBV29-1
j_gene: TRBJ1-1
CDR3aa: CSFEGASLNTEAFF

d_gene: .
v_gene: TRBV12-3/TRBV12-4
j_gene: TRBJ1-2
CDR3aa: CASSWSEGYGYTF

d_gene: .
v_gene: TRBV5-1
j_gene: TRBJ2-3
CDR3aa: CASSYGQGGTDTQYF

d_gene: .
v_gene: TRBV19
j_gene: TRBJ1-1
CDR3aa: CASSGYGNTEAFF

d_gene: .
v_gene: TRBV30
j_gene: TRBJ2-7
CDR3aa: CAWTPAGSYEQYF

d_gene: .
v_gene: TRBV7-2
j_gene: TRBJ2-5
CDR3aa: CASSRDFPEETQYF

d_gene: .
v_gene: TRBV3-1
j_gene: TRBJ1-5
CDR3aa: CASSPSRTPQPQHF

d_gene: .
v_gene: TRBV27
j_gene: TRBJ1-2
CDR3aa: CAGSPTNYGYTF

d_gene: TRBD1
v_gene: TRBV7-2
j_gene: TRBJ1-1
CDR3aa: CASSPLGQSTEAFF

d_gene: .
v_gene: TRBV7-2
j_gene: TRBJ2-1
CDR3aa: CASSPTAVPYNEQFF

d_gene: TRBD2
v_gene: TRBV3-1
j_gene: TRBJ2-7
CDR3aa: CASSQVLAGDEQYF

d_gene: .
v_gene: TRBV12-3/TRBV12-4
j_gene: TRBJ1-1
CDR3aa: CASSFGRIGGSEAFF

d_gene: .
v_gene: TRBV11-1
j_gene: TRBJ2-5
CDR3aa: CASSLASGLGAQYF

d_gene: TRBD2
v_gene: TRBV11-2
j_gene: TRBJ2-2
CDR3aa: CASSWDLAGVSGELFF

d_gene: TRBD1
v_gene: TRBV9
j_gene: TRBJ2-5
CDR3aa: CASSATGDRGEETQYF

d_gene: .
v_gene: TRBV19
j_gene: TRBJ1-1
CDR3aa: CACSMNPLNTEAFF

d_gene: .
v_gene: TRBV19
j_gene: TRBJ2-3
CDR3aa: CASSIRAGDTQYF

d_gene: TRBD1
v_gene: TRBV25-1
j_gene: TRBJ2-3
CDR3aa: CASRDRGYTDTQYF

d_gene: .
v_gene: TRBV14
j_gene: TRBJ2-1
CDR3aa: CASSPLGYNEQFF

d_gene: TRBD2
v_gene: TRBV28
j_gene: TRBJ2-5
CDR3aa: CASSSSRGDLRETQYF

d_gene: .
v_gene: TRBV19
j_gene: TRBJ1-5
CDR3aa: CASSTDGSQPQHF

d_gene: TRBD2
v_gene: TRBV7-2
j_gene: TRBJ2-5
CDR3aa: CASSTQTGLGQETQYF

d_gene: TRBD1
v_gene: TRBV15
j_gene: TRBJ2-1
CDR3aa: CATSRTDLGQGRDEQFF

d_gene: TRBD1
v_gene: TRBV7-9
j_gene: TRBJ1-2
CDR3aa: CASSARTGRYGYTF

d_gene: .
v_gene: TRBV29-1
j_gene: TRBJ2-7
CDR3aa: CSVEITSTYSYEQYF

d_gene: .
v_gene: TRBV30
j_gene: TRBJ1-2
CDR3aa: CAWSVGTSYGYTF

d_gene: .
v_gene: TRBV7-9
j_gene: TRBJ2-7
CDR3aa: CASSLPRGQPFLGEQYF

d_gene: .
v_gene: TRBV7-9
j_gene: TRBJ1-4
CDR3aa: CASSPKVGGEDEANEKLFF

d_gene: .
v_gene: TRBV10-3
j_gene: TRBJ2-5
CDR3aa: CAISDFSGETQYF

d_gene: .
v_gene: TRBV28
j_gene: TRBJ1-3
CDR3aa: CASSLVEGSGNTIYF

d_gene: TRBD2
v_gene: TRBV30
j_gene: TRBJ2-5
CDR3aa: CAWSVRRGGSGRSWGETQYF

d_gene: .
v_gene: TRBV7-9
j_gene: TRBJ2-3
CDR3aa: CASSLDGADTQYF

d_gene: TRBD1
v_gene: TRBV3-1
j_gene: TRBJ2-7
CDR3aa: CASSQEGTGAEQYF

d_gene: .
v_gene: TRBV5-1
j_gene: TRBJ2-7
CDR3aa: CASSLEQRYEQYF

d_gene: TRBD2
v_gene: TRBV7-2
j_gene: TRBJ2-3
CDR3aa: CASSYLGLAGLDTQYF

d_gene: TRBD1
v_gene: TRBV27
j_gene: TRBJ1-1
CDR3aa: CASSRVRRTGPNTEAFF

d_gene: TRBD1
v_gene: TRBV7-8
j_gene: TRBJ1-1
CDR3aa: CASSFWGTGNERMNTEAFF

d_gene: .
v_gene: TRBV7-8
j_gene: TRBJ1-2
CDR3aa: CASSFAQPLAFNYGYTF

d_gene: TRBD2
v_gene: TRBV10-3
j_gene: TRBJ2-7
CDR3aa: CAISPTSGHGFSDSYEQYF

d_gene: .
v_gene: TRBV18
j_gene: TRBJ2-5
CDR3aa: CASSQPGPKQETQYF

d_gene: .
v_gene: TRBV7-2
j_gene: TRBJ2-7
CDR3aa: CASSLTYLGEVEQYF

d_gene: .
v_gene: TRBV14
j_gene: TRBJ1-1
CDR3aa: CASSTTLGTEAFF

d_gene: .
v_gene: TRBV30
j_gene: TRBJ1-5
CDR3aa: CAWAYINQPQHF

d_gene: .
v_gene: TRBV29-1
j_gene: TRBJ1-4
CDR3aa: CSVVSSGWLFF

d_gene: TRBD1
v_gene: TRBV6-1
j_gene: TRBJ2-7
CDR3aa: CASSTLDRDEQYF

d_gene: TRBD1
v_gene: TRBV6-1
j_gene: TRBJ2-1
CDR3aa: CASSPTTGGHEQFF

d_gene: .
v_gene: TRBV29-1
j_gene: TRBJ1-2
CDR3aa: CSVEINYGYTF